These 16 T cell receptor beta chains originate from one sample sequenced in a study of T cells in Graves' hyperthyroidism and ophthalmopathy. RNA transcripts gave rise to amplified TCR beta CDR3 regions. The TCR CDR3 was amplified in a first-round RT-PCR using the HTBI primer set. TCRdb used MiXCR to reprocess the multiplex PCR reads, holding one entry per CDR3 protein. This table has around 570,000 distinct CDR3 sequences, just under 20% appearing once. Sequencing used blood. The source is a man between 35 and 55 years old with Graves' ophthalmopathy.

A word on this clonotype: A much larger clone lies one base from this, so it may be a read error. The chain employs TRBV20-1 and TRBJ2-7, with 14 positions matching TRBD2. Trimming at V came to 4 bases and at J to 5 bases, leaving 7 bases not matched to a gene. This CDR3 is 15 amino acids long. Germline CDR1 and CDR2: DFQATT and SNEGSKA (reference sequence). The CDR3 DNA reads TGCAGTGCTACCTCCGGGACTAGCGGGAGCGACGAGCAGTACTTC. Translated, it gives CSATSGTSGSDEQYF.

In nucleotides, the CDR3 is TGCAGTGCTAGGCGGACACGGAGTTTTTGGGAGACCCAGTACTTC. Its protein product is CSARRTRSFWETQYF. The rearrangement links TRBV20-1 to TRBJ2-5, with a weak D call TRBD1 (5 bases). The CDR3 consists of 15 residues. V was trimmed by 3 bases and J by 5 bases, leaving 19 bases between them. The V gene's germline CDR1 is DFQATT and CDR2 SNEGSKA (reference sequence).

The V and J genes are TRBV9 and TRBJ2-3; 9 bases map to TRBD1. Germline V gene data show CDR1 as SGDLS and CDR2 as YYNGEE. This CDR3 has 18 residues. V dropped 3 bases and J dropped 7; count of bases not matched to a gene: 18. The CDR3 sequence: CASSALRGGQGSTNTQYF. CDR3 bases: TGTGCCAGCAGCGCCCTCAGGGGGGGACAGGGATCGACAAATACGCAGTATTTT.

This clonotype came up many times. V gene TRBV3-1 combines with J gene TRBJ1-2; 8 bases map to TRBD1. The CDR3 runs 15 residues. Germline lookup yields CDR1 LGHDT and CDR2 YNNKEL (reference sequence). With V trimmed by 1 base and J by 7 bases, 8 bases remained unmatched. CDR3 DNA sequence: TGTGCCAGCAGCCAAGGCCCCGACAGGGGCTCTGGCTACACCTTC. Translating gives CASSQGPDRGSGYTF.

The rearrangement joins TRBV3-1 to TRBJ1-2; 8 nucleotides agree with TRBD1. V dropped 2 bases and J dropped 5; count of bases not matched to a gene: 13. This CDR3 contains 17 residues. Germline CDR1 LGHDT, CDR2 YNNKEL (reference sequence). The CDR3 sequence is CASSQSGTGFLGYGYTF. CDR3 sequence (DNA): TGTGCCAGCAGCCAATCCGGGACAGGCTTCTTAGGGTATGGCTACACCTTC.

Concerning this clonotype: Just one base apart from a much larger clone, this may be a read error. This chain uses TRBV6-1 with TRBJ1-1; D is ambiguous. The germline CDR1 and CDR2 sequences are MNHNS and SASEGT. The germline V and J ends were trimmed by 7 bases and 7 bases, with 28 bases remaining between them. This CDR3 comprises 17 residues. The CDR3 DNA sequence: TGTGCCAGCACCTCCCGGGCAGCGCGGTCGGCTAAGGATGAAGCTTTCTTT. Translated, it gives CASTSRAARSAKDEAFF.

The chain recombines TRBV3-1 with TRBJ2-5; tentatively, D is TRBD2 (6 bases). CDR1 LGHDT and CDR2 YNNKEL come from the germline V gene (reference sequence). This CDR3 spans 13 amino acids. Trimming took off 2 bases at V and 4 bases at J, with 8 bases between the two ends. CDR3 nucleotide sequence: TGTGCCAGCAGCCAATTACTAGCAGAGACCCAGTACTTC. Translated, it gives CASSQLLAETQYF.

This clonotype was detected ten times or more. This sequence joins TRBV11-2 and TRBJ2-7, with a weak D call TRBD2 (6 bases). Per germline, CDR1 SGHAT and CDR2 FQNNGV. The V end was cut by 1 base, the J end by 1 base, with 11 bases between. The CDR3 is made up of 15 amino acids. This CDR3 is CASSLVGSGSYEQYF. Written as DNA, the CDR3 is TGTGCCAGCAGCTTAGTGGGTAGCGGTTCCTACGAGCAGTACTTC. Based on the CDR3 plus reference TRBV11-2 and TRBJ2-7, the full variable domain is EAGVAQSPRYKIIEKRQSVAFWCNPISGHATLYWYQQILGQGPKLLIQFQNNGVVDDSQLPKDRFSAERLKGVDSTLKIQPAKLEDSAVYLCASSLVGSGSYEQYFGPGTRLTVT.

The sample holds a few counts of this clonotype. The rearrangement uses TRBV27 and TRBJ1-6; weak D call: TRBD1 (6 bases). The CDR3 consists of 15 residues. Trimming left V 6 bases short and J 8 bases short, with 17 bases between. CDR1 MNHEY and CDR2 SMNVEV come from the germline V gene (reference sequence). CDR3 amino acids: CASSPKGGPYSPLHF. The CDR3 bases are TGTGCCAGCAGCCCAAAGGGGGGCCCCTATTCACCCCTCCACTTT.

In DNA form, the CDR3 reads TGTGCCCCCCTGGGACTAGCGGGAGGGAATATATCCTACGAGCAGTACTTC. Residues: CAPLGLAGGNISYEQYF. The chain joins TRBV6-1 to TRBJ2-7, with 16 bases matching TRBD2. The CDR3 length is 17 residues. The germline CDR1 and CDR2 sequences are MNHNS and SASEGT. J gave up 1 base and V 11 bases, and 11 bases lay outside the gene matches.

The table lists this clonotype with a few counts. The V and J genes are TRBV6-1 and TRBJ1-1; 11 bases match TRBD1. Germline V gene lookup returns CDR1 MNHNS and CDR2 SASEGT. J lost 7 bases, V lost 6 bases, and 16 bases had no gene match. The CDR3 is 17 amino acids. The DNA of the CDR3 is TGTGCCAGCAGACCCCTACCCGGGACAGGGGGGCGAAGTGAAGCTTTCTTT. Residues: CASRPLPGTGGRSEAFF.

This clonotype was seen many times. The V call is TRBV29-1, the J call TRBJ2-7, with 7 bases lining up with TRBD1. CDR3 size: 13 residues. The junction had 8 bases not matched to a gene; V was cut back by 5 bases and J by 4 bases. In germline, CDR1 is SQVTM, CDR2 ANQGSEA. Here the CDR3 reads CSVWTGNTYEQYF. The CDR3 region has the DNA TGCAGCGTTTGGACAGGCAACACTTACGAGCAGTACTTC.

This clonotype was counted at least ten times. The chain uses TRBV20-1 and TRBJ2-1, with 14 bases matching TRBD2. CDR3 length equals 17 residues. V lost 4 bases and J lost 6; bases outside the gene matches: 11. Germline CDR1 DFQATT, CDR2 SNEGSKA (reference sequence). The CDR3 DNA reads TGCAGTGCTAAACCGGGGACTAGCGGGGGAGGCAGCAATGAGCAGTTCTTC. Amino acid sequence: CSAKPGTSGGGSNEQFF.

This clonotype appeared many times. CDR3 bases: TGCGCCAGCAGCTTGGCGGGACCCACAGATACGCAGTATTTT. Translating it yields CASSLAGPTDTQYF. The V call is TRBV5-1, the J call TRBJ2-3; possibly TRBD1 or TRBD2 for D (5 bases each). Trimming left V 0 bases short and J 2 bases short, with 7 bases between. CDR3 length equals 14 residues. Germline assignment: CDR1 SGHRS and CDR2 YFSETQ.

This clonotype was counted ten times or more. CDR3 sequence (DNA): TGTGCCAGCAGTTTTAGGAGGGCTTCGCAAGAGACCCAGTACTTC. Protein product: CASSFRRASQETQYF. The chain couples TRBV28 to TRBJ2-5; tentatively, D is TRBD2 (6 bases). Trimming pared 3 bases from V and 2 bases from J, leaving 13 bases between. This CDR3 spans 15 amino acids. Germline V CDR1 and CDR2: MDHEN, SYDVKM.

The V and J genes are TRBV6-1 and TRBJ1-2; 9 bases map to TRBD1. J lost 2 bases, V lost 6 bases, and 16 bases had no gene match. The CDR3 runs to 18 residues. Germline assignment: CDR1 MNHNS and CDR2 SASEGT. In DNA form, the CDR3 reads TGTGCCAGCAGGCACTTCCCGGGACAGGGCCTGATGAACTATGGCTACACCTTC. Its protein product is CASRHFPGQGLMNYGYTF.